The rows below give T cell receptor beta chains drawn from one sample of a study of blood T cell repertoires in COVID-19. Only in-frame clones appear in the TCRdb table, and some are missing; sequencing was by immunoSEQ multiplex PCR. The data hold roughly 220,000 clones, with about 80% observed a single time. The sequenced material came from PBMCs or T cells enriched from blood (not recorded which). The source of these receptors is a man between 40 and 49 years old who had recovered from COVID-19. Each CDR3 is given with its conserved first and last residue. Fields, in order: J gene, V gene, CDR3 length, D gene, clone size, CDR3 protein, CDR3 DNA. D genes are given only for firm matches. For some rows the clone size is stated as once, few or many, or as a class when expanded; others skip it.

J gene: TRBJ2-1
V gene: TRBV2
CDR3 length: 10
D gene: -
clone size: -
CDR3 protein: CASTQNEQFF
CDR3 DNA: TGTGCCAGTACTCAAAATGAGCAGTTCTTC

J gene: TRBJ1-4
V gene: TRBV9
CDR3 length: 15
D gene: TRBD1
clone size: -
CDR3 protein: CASSVFGTVNEKLFF
CDR3 DNA: TGTGCCAGCAGCGTATTTGGGACAGTTAATGAAAAACTGTTTTTT

J gene: TRBJ2-1
V gene: TRBV2
CDR3 length: 14
D gene: -
clone size: -
CDR3 protein: CASSAIVGSDEQFF
CDR3 DNA: TGTGCCAGCAGTGCGATAGTAGGAAGCGATGAGCAGTTCTTC

J gene: TRBJ1-5
V gene: TRBV27
CDR3 length: 13
D gene: -
clone size: -
CDR3 protein: CASSSLFNQPQHF
CDR3 DNA: TGTGCCAGCAGCTCCTTATTTAATCAGCCCCAGCATTTT

J gene: TRBJ1-1
V gene: TRBV2
CDR3 length: 13
D gene: -
clone size: -
CDR3 protein: CAGSEESLTEAFF
CDR3 DNA: TGTGCCGGCAGTGAAGAAAGCCTCACTGAAGCTTTCTTT

J gene: TRBJ2-7
V gene: TRBV2
CDR3 length: 13
D gene: TRBD2
clone size: -
CDR3 protein: CASRSGTTKEQYF
CDR3 DNA: TGTGCCAGCAGATCCGGGACTACCAAGGAGCAGTACTTC

J gene: TRBJ1-1
V gene: TRBV28
CDR3 length: 14
D gene: -
clone size: -
CDR3 protein: CASSVGALGTEAFF
CDR3 DNA: TGTGCCAGCAGTGTGGGCGCCCTTGGCACTGAAGCTTTCTTT

J gene: TRBJ2-1
V gene: TRBV28
CDR3 length: 14
D gene: TRBD2
clone size: many
CDR3 protein: CASSLLAGGREQFF
CDR3 DNA: TGTGCCAGCAGTTTACTAGCGGGAGGGCGGGAGCAGTTCTTC

J gene: TRBJ1-5
V gene: TRBV3-1/TRBV3-2
CDR3 length: 14
D gene: -
clone size: -
CDR3 protein: CASSHSGSRQPQHF
CDR3 DNA: TGTGCCAGCAGCCATTCAGGGTCCCGCCAGCCCCAGCATTTT

J gene: TRBJ1-2
V gene: TRBV30
CDR3 length: 12
D gene: TRBD1
clone size: -
CDR3 protein: CAWDRDRRGYTF
CDR3 DNA: TGTGCCTGGGACCGGGACAGGCGGGGCTACACCTTC

J gene: TRBJ2-4
V gene: TRBV7-2
CDR3 length: 14
D gene: -
clone size: -
CDR3 protein: CASSLIRGGNIQYF
CDR3 DNA: TGTGCCAGCAGCTTAATAAGGGGTGGAAACATTCAGTACTTC

J gene: TRBJ1-2
V gene: TRBV6-2/TRBV6-3
CDR3 length: 16
D gene: TRBD1
clone size: -
CDR3 protein: CASSSTGAGTGTGYTF
CDR3 DNA: TGTGCCAGCAGTTCAACCGGGGCCGGGACAGGCACAGGCTACACCTTC

J gene: TRBJ1-2
V gene: TRBV7-2
CDR3 length: 13
D gene: -
clone size: few
CDR3 protein: CASRNGGKHGYTF
CDR3 DNA: TGTGCCAGCAGAAATGGGGGGAAACATGGCTACACCTTC

J gene: TRBJ2-3
V gene: TRBV5-1
CDR3 length: 18
D gene: TRBD2
clone size: -
CDR3 protein: CASSLVPSGGAGTDTQYF
CDR3 DNA: TGCGCCAGCAGCTTGGTACCTAGCGGGGGGGCCGGCACAGATACGCAGTATTTT

J gene: TRBJ2-3
V gene: TRBV3-1/TRBV3-2
CDR3 length: 18
D gene: TRBD2
clone size: -
CDR3 protein: CASSAAARLAGYTDTQYF
CDR3 DNA: TGTGCCAGCAGCGCTGCGGCACGACTAGCGGGGTACACAGATACGCAGTATTTT

J gene: TRBJ1-4
V gene: TRBV6-5
CDR3 length: 16
D gene: TRBD1
clone size: -
CDR3 protein: CASSYSSTGGDEKLFF
CDR3 DNA: TGTGCCAGCAGTTACTCCTCGACAGGGGGCGATGAAAAACTGTTTTTT

J gene: TRBJ2-5
V gene: TRBV20-1
CDR3 length: 8
D gene: -
clone size: -
CDR3 protein: CKGREGYF
CDR3 DNA: TGCAAAGGAAGAGAGGGTTACTTC

J gene: TRBJ2-7
V gene: TRBV9
CDR3 length: 15
D gene: TRBD1
clone size: once
CDR3 protein: CASSETGGSSYEQYF
CDR3 DNA: TGTGCCAGCAGCGAGACAGGGGGGTCCTCCTACGAGCAGTACTTC

J gene: TRBJ2-7
V gene: TRBV11-3
CDR3 length: 14
D gene: -
clone size: -
CDR3 protein: CASSETGTNYEQYF
CDR3 DNA: TGTGCCAGCAGCGAAACCGGGACAAACTACGAGCAGTACTTC

J gene: TRBJ2-5
V gene: TRBV7-7
CDR3 length: 15
D gene: -
clone size: -
CDR3 protein: CASSSIGGRDGTQYF
CDR3 DNA: TGTGCCAGCAGCTCCATTGGCGGCAGAGATGGGACCCAGTACTTC

J gene: TRBJ1-6
V gene: TRBV15
CDR3 length: 18
D gene: -
clone size: -
CDR3 protein: CATSRGSGGRRFNSPLHF
CDR3 DNA: TGTGCCACCAGCAGAGGGTCGGGGGGCAGAAGATTTAATTCACCCCTCCACTTT

J gene: TRBJ1-6
V gene: TRBV19
CDR3 length: 14
D gene: -
clone size: -
CDR3 protein: CASRGLSRDSPLHF
CDR3 DNA: TGTGCCAGTAGGGGACTTTCTCGGGATTCACCCCTCCACTTT

J gene: TRBJ1-1
V gene: TRBV7-8
CDR3 length: 14
D gene: -
clone size: -
CDR3 protein: CASSRTTANTEAFF
CDR3 DNA: TGTGCCAGCAGCCGGACTACAGCTAACACTGAAGCTTTCTTT

J gene: TRBJ1-1
V gene: TRBV20-1
CDR3 length: 11
D gene: TRBD1
clone size: -
CDR3 protein: CSAQGDTEAFF
CDR3 DNA: TGCAGTGCCCAGGGGGACACTGAAGCTTTCTTT

J gene: TRBJ2-1
V gene: TRBV5-1
CDR3 length: 15
D gene: -
clone size: -
CDR3 protein: CASSLEQGSYNEQFF
CDR3 DNA: TGCGCCAGCAGCTTGGAACAGGGATCCTACAATGAGCAGTTCTTC

J gene: TRBJ2-3
V gene: TRBV5-1
CDR3 length: 15
D gene: TRBD1
clone size: once
CDR3 protein: CASSRTGGRTDTQYF
CDR3 DNA: TGCGCCAGCAGCCGGACAGGGGGTAGGACAGATACGCAGTATTTT

J gene: TRBJ2-7
V gene: TRBV5-5
CDR3 length: 13
D gene: -
clone size: -
CDR3 protein: CASSLVRVYEQYF
CDR3 DNA: TGTGCCAGCAGCTTGGTCCGGGTCTACGAGCAGTACTTC

J gene: TRBJ2-5
V gene: TRBV7-2
CDR3 length: 15
D gene: -
clone size: -
CDR3 protein: CASSFLWGQQETQYF
CDR3 DNA: TGTGCCAGCAGCTTCCTCTGGGGCCAGCAAGAGACCCAGTACTTC

J gene: TRBJ1-2
V gene: TRBV5-1
CDR3 length: 15
D gene: -
clone size: once
CDR3 protein: CASSLDTGSNYGYTF
CDR3 DNA: TGCGCCAGCAGCTTGGACACCGGGAGCAACTATGGCTACACCTTC

J gene: TRBJ2-1
V gene: TRBV11-2
CDR3 length: 16
D gene: TRBD1
clone size: -
CDR3 protein: CASSTYRGPLLDEQFF
CDR3 DNA: TGTGCCAGCAGCACCTACAGGGGGCCCCTTTTGGATGAGCAGTTCTTC

J gene: TRBJ1-5
V gene: TRBV6-5
CDR3 length: 12
D gene: -
clone size: -
CDR3 protein: CASRAGNQPQHF
CDR3 DNA: TGTGCCAGCCGGGCAGGGAATCAGCCCCAGCATTTT

J gene: TRBJ2-1
V gene: TRBV6-4
CDR3 length: 14
D gene: TRBD2
clone size: many
CDR3 protein: CASSDGLAGDEQFF
CDR3 DNA: TGTGCCAGCAGTGACGGACTAGCGGGAGATGAGCAGTTCTTC

J gene: TRBJ2-3
V gene: TRBV7-9
CDR3 length: 15
D gene: TRBD2
clone size: -
CDR3 protein: CASSSGGGLADTQYF
CDR3 DNA: TGTGCCAGCAGCTCCGGCGGGGGATTGGCAGATACGCAGTATTTT

J gene: TRBJ2-1
V gene: TRBV5-1
CDR3 length: 16
D gene: TRBD2
clone size: -
CDR3 protein: CASSLEPAGVYNEQFF
CDR3 DNA: TGCGCCAGCAGCTTGGAGCCAGCGGGAGTGTACAATGAGCAGTTCTTC

J gene: TRBJ2-3
V gene: TRBV5-1
CDR3 length: 16
D gene: -
clone size: few
CDR3 protein: CASSLAGASSTDTQYF
CDR3 DNA: TGCGCCAGCAGCTTGGCCGGAGCGTCCAGCACAGATACGCAGTATTTT

J gene: TRBJ2-7
V gene: TRBV28
CDR3 length: 19
D gene: TRBD2
clone size: -
CDR3 protein: CASSLEVRGTGLAPYEQYF
CDR3 DNA: TGTGCCAGCAGTTTAGAGGTCAGGGGCACTGGACTAGCCCCCTACGAGCAGTACTTC

J gene: TRBJ1-2
V gene: TRBV10-3
CDR3 length: 13
D gene: TRBD1
clone size: -
CDR3 protein: CAISESGGDGYTF
CDR3 DNA: TGTGCCATCAGTGAGTCAGGGGGCGATGGCTACACCTTC

J gene: TRBJ2-7
V gene: TRBV7-2
CDR3 length: 13
D gene: TRBD1
clone size: -
CDR3 protein: CASRAKGAREQYF
CDR3 DNA: TGTGCCAGCAGGGCTAAGGGGGCACGGGAGCAGTACTTC

J gene: TRBJ1-1
V gene: TRBV4-2
CDR3 length: 13
D gene: -
clone size: few
CDR3 protein: CASSPTPDREAFF
CDR3 DNA: TGTGCCAGCAGCCCAACTCCCGACAGGGAAGCTTTCTTT

J gene: TRBJ2-3
V gene: TRBV28
CDR3 length: 14
D gene: TRBD2
clone size: once
CDR3 protein: CASSGGGAIDTQYF
CDR3 DNA: TGTGCCAGCAGTGGCGGGGGGGCGATAGATACGCAGTATTTT

J gene: TRBJ2-7
V gene: TRBV6-5
CDR3 length: 14
D gene: -
clone size: -
CDR3 protein: CASRPRQDSYEQYF
CDR3 DNA: TGTGCCAGCAGACCTCGACAGGACTCCTACGAGCAGTACTTC

J gene: TRBJ2-1
V gene: TRBV9
CDR3 length: 15
D gene: -
clone size: -
CDR3 protein: CASSPGSEAYNEQFF
CDR3 DNA: TGTGCCAGCAGCCCCGGCAGCGAGGCCTACAATGAGCAGTTCTTC

J gene: TRBJ1-1
V gene: TRBV3-1/TRBV3-2
CDR3 length: 12
D gene: -
clone size: -
CDR3 protein: CASSLRGTEAFF
CDR3 DNA: TGTGCCAGCAGCCTAAGGGGGACTGAAGCTTTCTTT

J gene: TRBJ2-3
V gene: TRBV30
CDR3 length: 15
D gene: -
clone size: -
CDR3 protein: CAWSGLRVGPDTQYF
CDR3 DNA: TGTGCCTGGAGTGGGTTGAGGGTCGGCCCAGATACGCAGTATTTT

J gene: TRBJ2-1
V gene: TRBV29-1
CDR3 length: 14
D gene: -
clone size: -
CDR3 protein: CSAFGGGSYNEQFF
CDR3 DNA: TGCAGCGCTTTCGGGGGTGGGTCCTACAATGAGCAGTTCTTC

J gene: TRBJ1-2
V gene: TRBV7-9
CDR3 length: 15
D gene: -
clone size: -
CDR3 protein: CASSSWDTRNYGYTF
CDR3 DNA: TGTGCCAGCAGCTCCTGGGACACAAGAAACTATGGCTACACCTTC

J gene: TRBJ1-1
V gene: TRBV5-1
CDR3 length: 16
D gene: -
clone size: -
CDR3 protein: CASSLEPTSMNTEAFF
CDR3 DNA: TGCGCCAGCAGCCTGGAACCCACCAGTATGAACACTGAAGCTTTCTTT

J gene: TRBJ2-7
V gene: TRBV12-3/TRBV12-4
CDR3 length: 12
D gene: TRBD2
clone size: -
CDR3 protein: CASSPGGYEQYF
CDR3 DNA: TGTGCCAGCAGCCCGGGGGGCTACGAGCAGTACTTC